The clone carrying this T cell receptor (beta chain) showed up just a few times. A read error may account for a junction end that differs from germline. TCRdb keeps only in-frame clones here, not all; method: immunoSEQ multiplex PCR. The data contain more than 900,000 clones, 75% to 85% of them seen just once; the ten biggest clones take up 0.5% to 0.65%. This sample was included in a study of shared clonotypes between healthy human individuals. As for the study in general: Each donor's CD4 naive and CD4 memory cells filled three plates apiece, CD8 naive two, and CD8 memory one.

CD4+ cells yielded CD45RA+ naive and CD45RA-negative memory subsets. Germline V lookup: CDR1 MNHEY, CDR2 SMNVEV (reference sequence). CDR3 length: 19 residues. The sample consisted of memory CD4+ T cells from PBMCs. Subset in this sample: CD45RA-negative fraction. The chain links TRBV27 to TRBJ2-6; 10 nucleotides line up with TRBD1. The source is a man in his late teens or twenties in good health. Some clones in this sample may be carry-over from other donors' samples. CDR3 in DNA: TGTGCCAGCAGCTTATTAGGGACAGGGGAATACTCTGGGGCCAACGTCCTGACTTTC. Translating gives CASSLLGTGEYSGANVLTF.